This T cell receptor beta chain was recorded in a study of T cell repertoires in cytomegalovirus infection. For the study at large: It can be stated that public TCR beta signatures indicated CMV infection as well as a matching HLA type. The study's findings and limits: Within the response measured ex vivo, HLA-C-restricted CMV-specific TCR beta clonotypes were dominant. There were carriers of CMV plus the relevant HLA, and cumulative public TCR beta family frequency identified them.

TCRdb re-called the reads with MiXCR, one entry per CDR3 protein. Here the sample spans 510,000 or so distinct CDR3 sequences, 26% being singletons. Points on this clonotype: The antigen remains undetermined.

V was pared by 5 bases and J by 5 bases, with 18 bases between. This CDR3 is built from 15 residues. The germline CDR1 and CDR2 sequences are MNHNY and SVGAGI (reference sequence). This TCR came from a human donor in good health (CMV status not recorded). Some clones in this sample may be carry-over from other donors' samples. The chain employs TRBV6-6 and TRBJ1-1; D uncertain. Sequences were obtained from PBMCs. The DNA of the CDR3 is TGTGCCAGCAGTGTGATAAACACCCGAACGACTGAAGCTTTCTTT. Its translation: CASSVINTRTTEAFF.